Listed below are T cell receptor beta chains from one sample, sequenced in a study of blood T cell repertoires in COVID-19. This table comes from immunoSEQ multiplex PCR, and its TCRdb copy is limited to in-frame clones, with some not included. This sample has 450,000 or so clones, with roughly nine tenths found just once. The sequenced sample consisted of peripheral blood. The receptors shown here come from a man aged 18 to 29 with COVID-19, enrolled during active disease. Both conserved end residues are part of each CDR3. The D gene is left open where the match is weak. A clone size is listed for some rows: how often the clone was seen (once, few, many), or a class if it is expanded.

j_gene	d_gene	v_gene	abundance	CDR3aa	CDR3nt
TRBJ2-5	TRBD1	TRBV2	.	CASNGDSPSGLDF	TGTGCCAGCAATGGGGACAGTCCGTCGGGTTTGGACTTC
TRBJ2-1	TRBD2	TRBV6-4	.	CASSDSITSGQSEQFF	TGTGCCAGCAGTGACTCCATAACTAGCGGCCAGTCGGAGCAGTTCTTC
TRBJ2-3	.	TRBV29-1	.	CSVDGSNGPTDTQYF	TGCAGCGTTGATGGGAGCAATGGGCCCACAGATACGCAGTATTTT
TRBJ1-6	TRBD1	TRBV27	.	CASSFTGAATWRSPLHF	TGTGCCAGCAGTTTCACAGGGGCCGCTACTTGGCGGTCACCCCTCCACTTT
TRBJ2-6	.	TRBV7-8	.	CASSLWVEEAGANVLTF	TGTGCCAGCAGCCTGTGGGTCGAGGAGGCTGGGGCCAACGTCCTGACTTTC
TRBJ2-1	.	TRBV5-1	.	CASSSPARDEQFF	TGCGCCAGCAGCTCCCCGGCACGGGATGAGCAGTTCTTC
TRBJ1-5	TRBD1	TRBV19	.	CASSIRRTHGGQGTYSNQPQHF	TGTGCCAGTAGTATAAGACGGACGCATGGGGGACAGGGGACATATAGCAATCAGCCCCAGCATTTT
TRBJ1-2	.	TRBV12-3/TRBV12-4	once	CASRQIREGYTF	TGTGCCAGCAGACAAATCCGGGAGGGCTACACCTTC
TRBJ1-2	TRBD1	TRBV3-1/TRBV3-2	.	CASSLHGQGNGGYTF	TGTGCCAGCAGCCTACATGGACAGGGGAACGGTGGCTACACCTTC
TRBJ1-1	.	TRBV29-1	.	CSVDSSVWGGRATEAFF	TGCAGCGTTGACAGTTCGGTTTGGGGGGGGCGCGCCACTGAAGCTTTCTTT
TRBJ1-4	TRBD1	TRBV10-1	.	CASITDRGEANEKLFF	TGCGCCAGCATCACGGACAGGGGTGAGGCTAATGAAAAACTGTTTTTT
TRBJ2-5	.	TRBV11-3	.	CASSPGQGETQYF	TGTGCCAGCAGCCCAGGGCAGGGAGAGACCCAGTACTTC
TRBJ2-7	TRBD1	TRBV18	.	CASSPSQGAKDEQYF	TGTGCCAGCTCACCATCTCAGGGGGCTAAGGACGAGCAGTACTTC
TRBJ2-3	.	TRBV5-8	.	CASSHRPSAVDTQYF	TGTGCCAGCAGCCACCGTCCCAGCGCCGTCGATACGCAGTATTTT
TRBJ1-6	.	TRBV2	.	CASSPGKGSYNSPLHF	TGTGCCAGCAGTCCAGGGAAGGGCTCCTATAATTCACCCCTCCACTTT
TRBJ1-4	.	TRBV5-1	.	CASSLDSTATNEKLFF	TGCGCCAGCAGCTTGGACAGCACTGCAACTAATGAAAAACTGTTTTTT
TRBJ2-1	.	TRBV2	.	CASSTSRDSNNEQFF	TGTGCCAGCAGTACAAGCCGGGACTCGAACAATGAGCAGTTCTTC
TRBJ1-1	TRBD1	TRBV7-9	.	CASSSTTGSQAFF	TGTGCCAGCAGCTCTACGACAGGGAGCCAAGCTTTCTTT
TRBJ2-1	TRBD1	TRBV28	.	CASQNRGFGSSYNEQFF	TGTGCCAGCCAGAACAGGGGGTTTGGAAGCTCCTACAATGAGCAGTTCTTC
TRBJ1-5	TRBD1	TRBV4-1	.	CASSQGDRDSQPQHF	TGCGCCAGCAGCCAAGGGGACAGGGATAGTCAGCCCCAGCATTTT
TRBJ2-7	TRBD2	TRBV2	.	CASSLLGTSGSEQYF	TGTGCCAGCAGTCTACTAGGGACTAGCGGGAGCGAGCAGTACTTC
TRBJ2-2	TRBD2	TRBV5-1	.	CASSLELAGDSGELFF	TGCGCCAGCAGCCTGGAGCTAGCGGGAGACTCTGGGGAGCTGTTTTTT
TRBJ1-3	.	TRBV18	.	CASSPFGLSSGNTIYF	TGTGCCAGCTCACCATTTGGGCTTAGCTCTGGAAACACCATATATTTT
TRBJ1-1	TRBD1	TRBV12-5	.	CASGHGQGINTEAFF	TGTGCTAGTGGTCACGGACAGGGTATAAACACTGAAGCTTTCTTT
TRBJ2-2	TRBD2	TRBV5-3	once	CARSFPSGSGANTGELFF	TGTGCCAGAAGCTTCCCTAGCGGGAGTGGGGCGAACACCGGGGAGCTGTTTTTT
TRBJ2-7	.	TRBV7-8	.	CASSLAQLVREQYF	TGTGCCAGCAGCTTAGCGCAGTTGGTACGCGAGCAGTACTTC
TRBJ2-5	TRBD2	TRBV11-2	few	CASRRRTSGGRSGTQYF	TGTGCCAGCAGACGAAGGACTAGCGGGGGGCGGTCGGGGACCCAGTACTTC
TRBJ2-3	.	TRBV5-4	.	CASSLPSGSLLTDTQYF	TGTGCCAGCAGCTTACCTTCGGGGTCACTCCTCACAGATACGCAGTATTTT
TRBJ2-7	TRBD2	TRBV2	.	CASSVGLAGPSEQYF	TGTGCCAGCAGTGTGGGACTAGCGGGGCCTTCCGAGCAGTACTTC
TRBJ1-2	TRBD1	TRBV5-1	.	CASSLASWTGSYGYTF	TGCGCCAGCAGCTTGGCCTCTTGGACAGGGAGCTATGGCTACACCTTC
TRBJ2-3	.	TRBV7-9	.	CASSFGGGVDTQYF	TGTGCCAGCAGCTTCGGGGGTGGGGTAGATACGCAGTATTTT
TRBJ2-1	.	TRBV24-1	.	CATSERRTSLEQFF	TGTGCCACCAGTGAGAGAAGAACTAGTCTCGAACAGTTCTTC
TRBJ2-1	TRBD2	TRBV19	.	CASSIYGLAGGPLNEQFF	TGTGCCAGTAGTATATATGGGCTAGCGGGGGGGCCTTTGAATGAGCAGTTCTTC
TRBJ1-2	.	TRBV10-2	.	CASSEYPTGNYGYTF	TGCGCCAGCAGTGAGTATCCGACGGGGAACTATGGCTACACCTTC
TRBJ1-6	TRBD1	TRBV27	.	CASSNRGLYSPLHF	TGTGCCAGCAGTAACAGGGGGCTCTATTCACCCCTCCACTTT
TRBJ2-5	TRBD2	TRBV10-2	.	CASSDSPLSGGKETQYF	TGCGCCAGCAGTGATTCCCCACTTAGCGGGGGGAAAGAGACCCAGTACTTC
TRBJ2-2	TRBD1	TRBV7-7	.	CASSMGQGAETGELFF	TGTGCCAGCAGCATGGGACAGGGGGCAGAAACCGGGGAGCTGTTTTTT
TRBJ2-3	TRBD2	TRBV5-6	.	CASSFWRARTSGRDTQYF	TGTGCCAGCAGCTTTTGGAGGGCCCGGACTAGCGGGAGGGATACGCAGTATTTT
TRBJ1-2	.	TRBV7-3	.	CASSKRTARAGGYTF	TGTGCCAGCAGCAAGAGGACAGCCAGGGCCGGGGGCTACACCTTC
TRBJ1-4	.	TRBV6-5	.	CASSRLPGTNEKLFF	TGTGCCAGCAGCCGACTGCCTGGGACTAATGAAAAACTGTTTTTT
TRBJ1-4	.	TRBV7-9	once	CASSLGGLEKLFF	TGTGCCAGCAGCTTAGGGGGCCTTGAAAAACTGTTTTTT
TRBJ1-4	TRBD1	TRBV7-2	.	CASSSDRGRLGKLFF	TGTGCCAGCAGCTCCGACAGGGGAAGGCTGGGAAAACTGTTTTTT
TRBJ2-7	TRBD1	TRBV14	.	CASSQWRKTGDPGREEQYF	TGTGCCAGCAGCCAATGGAGAAAAACAGGGGATCCGGGGAGAGAGGAGCAGTACTTC
TRBJ2-7	.	TRBV15	.	CATSREKTDYEQYF	TGTGCCACCAGCAGAGAAAAAACAGACTACGAGCAGTACTTC
TRBJ2-7	.	TRBV21-1	.	CASSKREGGRHEQYF	TGTGCCAGCAGCAAAAGGGAGGGGGGGCGCCACGAGCAGTACTTC
TRBJ1-2	.	TRBV30	.	CAWTDGRAGGYTF	TGTGCCTGGACTGACGGGAGGGCAGGGGGCTACACCTTC
TRBJ1-4	.	TRBV11-2	once	CASSPLGDEKLFF	TGTGCCAGCAGCCCACTCGGGGATGAAAAACTGTTTTTT